The 16 T cell receptor beta chains below were found in one sample sequenced in a study of blood T cells in healthy people across ages. With a J-beta primer mix and a sample-barcoded 5' primer, a second PCR ran 7 to 11 cycles. TCRdb re-called the 5' RACE reads through MiXCR, storing one row per CDR3 protein. The table has around 1.1 million distinct CDR3 sequences, about two fifths seen once. Source material: blood. The source of these receptors is a young man in good health.

This clonotype was recorded a few times. CDR3 protein: CASSLAAASDEQFF. CDR3 nucleotide sequence: TGTGCCAGCAGCTTAGCCGCGGCAAGCGATGAGCAGTTCTTC. The V call is TRBV7-2, the J call TRBJ2-1; D not resolved. The CDR3 runs 14 residues. The V gene's germline CDR1 is SGHTA and CDR2 FQGNSA. V was cut by 0 bases and J by 8 bases, with 11 bases left in between.

The chain has TRBV27 and TRBJ2-7, with 9 bases matching TRBD1. The CDR3 loop spans 15 amino acids. The germline gives CDR1 MNHEY, CDR2 SMNVEV (reference sequence). The V and J ends lost 4 bases and 0 bases, in that order; junction bases with no gene match: 4. CDR3 region: CASSSGTGPSYEQYV. The CDR3 DNA follows: TGTGCCAGCAGTTCCGGGACAGGGCCCTCCTACGAGCAGTACGTC.

The rearrangement joins TRBV12-3 or TRBV12-4 to TRBJ1-3; D gene uncertain. CDR3 size: 16 residues. V lost 3 bases, J lost 0 bases, and 12 bases lay in between. For the CDR3, the DNA is TGTGCCAGCAGTTTGAGGCAGTCGATCTCTGGAAACACCATATATTTT. The encoded protein is CASSLRQSISGNTIYF.

CDR3: CASSLTQARGQETQYF. The CDR3 DNA reads as TGCGCCAGCAGCTTGACACAGGCCAGGGGCCAAGAGACCCAGTACTTC. V gene TRBV5-1 combines with J gene TRBJ2-5; D is possibly TRBD1 (6 bases). Germline V gene lookup returns CDR1 SGHRS and CDR2 YFSETQ. Trimming stripped 1 base from V and 1 base from J, with 14 bases between. This CDR3 spans 16 amino acids.

This clonotype was seen a few times. The chain links TRBV6-1 to TRBJ1-1; D is unclear. V lost 1 base, J lost 11 bases, and 14 bases lay in between. From germline, CDR1 is MNHNS and CDR2 SASEGT. The CDR3 spans 13 residues. In DNA form, the CDR3 reads TGTGCCAGCAGTGAAGGTGGTACCCCGTTTGCTTTCTTT. Translation: CASSEGGTPFAFF.

CDR3 coding DNA: TGTGCCAGCACGTCGATAACCGGAGGCTATGGCTACACCTTC. This encodes CASTSITGGYGYTF. The chain has TRBV27 and TRBJ1-2, with no clear D. V shed 7 bases and J shed 4 bases, with 16 bases lying between them. This CDR3 is built from 14 residues. Germline V gene lookup returns CDR1 MNHEY and CDR2 SMNVEV (reference sequence).

This clonotype turned up a few times. CDR3: CASSLSGEDEKLFF. CDR3 sequence (DNA): TGTGCCAGCAGTTTATCGGGGGAGGATGAAAAACTGTTTTTT. The chain uses TRBV12-3 or TRBV12-4 and TRBJ1-4; a possible D gene is TRBD1 (5 bases). V was trimmed by 2 bases and J by 6 bases, leaving 10 bases between them. The CDR3 contains 14 residues.

This clonotype has ten or more counts. The chain is built from TRBV25-1 and TRBJ2-1; weak D call: TRBD1 (5 bases). The CDR3 has 14 amino acids. V dropped 7 bases and J dropped 6 bases, with 16 bases sitting between them. The germline CDR1 and CDR2 sequences are MGHDK and SYGVNS. DNA for the CDR3: TGTGCCAGCACAGGGCAGGTAACCCCCAATGAGCAGTTCTTC. It yields the protein CASTGQVTPNEQFF.

The chain carries TRBV2 and TRBJ2-3, with D unresolved. V was pared by 5 bases and J by 4 bases, with 16 bases between. Germline CDR1 reads SNHLY; CDR2 reads FYNNEI. The CDR3 covers 15 residues. The CDR3 here is CASSFLGLEPDTQYF. The CDR3 DNA reads TGTGCCAGCAGTTTTCTGGGTCTGGAGCCAGATACGCAGTATTTT.

The chain carries TRBV5-8 and TRBJ2-7; no clear D gene. The CDR3 totals 14 residues. In germline, CDR1 is SGHTS, CDR2 YDEGEE. V lost 1 base and J lost 0, with 8 bases in between. The CDR3 here is CASSLLTVSYEQYF. In DNA, the CDR3 is TGTGCCAGCAGCTTGTTAACAGTCTCCTACGAGCAGTACTTC.

In this sample, this clonotype turned up a few times. V usage is TRBV20-1 and J usage is TRBJ1-2; unclear D gene. The V gene lost 7 bases and the J gene lost 1 base, with 7 bases spanning the gap. Germline V gene data show CDR1 as DFQATT and CDR2 as SNEGSKA (reference sequence). This CDR3 is built from 11 residues. The CDR3 loop is CSVGDNYGYTF. The CDR3 nucleotides read TGCAGTGTGGGTGATAACTATGGCTACACCTTC.

This clonotype was seen a few times. The rearrangement links TRBV4-1 to TRBJ2-7; 11 nucleotides line up with TRBD1. CDR1 MGHRA and CDR2 YSYEKL come from the germline V gene. The CDR3 length is 16 residues. Germline trimming cut 4 bases from V and 4 bases from J; bases unmatched to any gene: 9. The CDR3 DNA reads TGCGCCAGCAGCCGTACCCCGGGACAGGGGGGATACGAGCAGTACTTC. Amino acid sequence: CASSRTPGQGGYEQYF.

The CDR3 reads CASSLDTEVDEQFF. Here the CDR3 DNA reads TGTGCCAGCAGCTTAGATACAGAGGTCGATGAGCAGTTCTTC. This chain connects TRBV7-6 to TRBJ2-1; no clear D. V dropped 1 base and J dropped 8 bases, with 12 bases sitting between them. Germline V lookup: CDR1 SGHVS, CDR2 FNYEAQ. CDR3 length: 14 residues.

V is TRBV20-1 and J is TRBJ2-5, with 9 positions matching TRBD2. Looked up from germline, CDR1 is DFQATT and CDR2 is SNEGSKA (reference sequence). The CDR3 sequence is 12 residues long. V was pared by 0 bases and J by 12 bases, with 5 bases of the junction left unmatched. CDR3 loop: CSARDPGGGEYF. The CDR3 bases are TGCAGTGCTAGAGACCCCGGCGGGGGGGAGTACTTC.

V is TRBV20-1 and J is TRBJ1-2; 10 bases agree with TRBD1. The CDR3 contains 17 residues. Germline lookup yields CDR1 DFQATT and CDR2 SNEGSKA (reference sequence). The J segment lost 4 bases and the V segment lost 3 bases, leaving 14 bases of the junction unmatched. This chain's CDR3 is CSARPKPGQGNGYGYTF. The CDR3 bases are TGCAGTGCTAGGCCGAAACCGGGACAGGGGAACGGCTATGGCTACACCTTC.

This clonotype has a handful of counts. An end of the junction differs from the germline gene, which may be a read error. The gene calls are TRBV12-3 or TRBV12-4 and TRBJ1-5; no reliable D call. The CDR3 contains 14 residues. CDR3 loop: CASSLFGSNQLQHF. The CDR3 DNA reads as TGTGCCAGCAGTTTATTCGGCAGCAATCAGCTCCAGCATTTT.